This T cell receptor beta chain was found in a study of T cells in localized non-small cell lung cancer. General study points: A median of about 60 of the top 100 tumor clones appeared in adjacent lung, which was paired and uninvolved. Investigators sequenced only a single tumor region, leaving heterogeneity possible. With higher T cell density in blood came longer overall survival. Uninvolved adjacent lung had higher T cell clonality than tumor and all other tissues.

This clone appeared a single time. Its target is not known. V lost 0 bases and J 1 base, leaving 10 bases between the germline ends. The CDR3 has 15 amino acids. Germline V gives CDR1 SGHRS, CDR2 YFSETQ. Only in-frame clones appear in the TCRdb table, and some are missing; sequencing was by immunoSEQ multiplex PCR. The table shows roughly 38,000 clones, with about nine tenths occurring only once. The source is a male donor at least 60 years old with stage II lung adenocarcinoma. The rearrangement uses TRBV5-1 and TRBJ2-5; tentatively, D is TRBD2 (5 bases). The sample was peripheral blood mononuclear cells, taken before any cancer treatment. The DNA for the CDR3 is TGCGCCAGCAGCTTGGCCGCGGGCCCCCAAGAGACCCAGTACTTC. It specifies CASSLAAGPQETQYF.